Each of the 5 T cell receptor beta chains below was sequenced from the same sample in a study of T cell responses to AZD1222 COVID-19 vaccine. Clones were read by immunoSEQ multiplex PCR, and TCRdb kept only the in-frame ones, dropping some. Among roughly 100,000 clones listed, around 94% were seen once. The sample was peripheral blood, taken on day 0 of AZD1222 vaccination. These receptor sequences come from an adult in good health.

V and J are TRBV19 and TRBJ1-2; D is ambiguous. Germline V CDR1 and CDR2: LNHDA, SQIVND (reference sequence). The length of the CDR3 is 12 residues. Trimming cost V 4 bases and J 8 bases, with 11 bases left between them. The CDR3: CASSSSWLGYTF. CDR3 sequence (DNA): TGTGCCAGTAGTAGCAGTTGGTTGGGCTACACCTTC.

The rearrangement links TRBV2 to TRBJ1-2; TRBD1 agrees at 9 bases. The CDR3 extends over 14 amino acids. Germline CDR1 is SNHLY and CDR2 is FYNNEI. The V and J ends lost 4 bases and 4 bases, in that order; junction bases with no gene match: 4. The CDR3 spells CASSVQGASYGYTF. In DNA form, the CDR3 reads TGTGCCAGCAGTGTACAGGGGGCGAGCTATGGCTACACCTTC.

The chain is built from TRBV24-1 and TRBJ2-5; 8 nucleotides line up with TRBD1. With V trimmed by 5 bases and J by 7 bases, 8 bases remained unmatched. Germline-derived CDR1 and CDR2 are KGHDR and SFDVKD. This CDR3 is built from 14 residues. The CDR3 nucleotides read TGTGCCACCAGTGGTACAGGGGGAGATACGACCCAGTACTTC. This encodes CATSGTGGDTTQYF.

The rearrangement joins TRBV9 to TRBJ1-2; weak D call: TRBD1 (5 bases). This CDR3 region has 15 residues. The V end lost 4 bases, the J end lost 4 bases, and 17 bases lay between the germline ends. Germline CDR1 and CDR2: SGDLS and YYNGEE. The CDR3 region is CASSSMGERGYGYTF. The CDR3 DNA sequence: TGTGCCAGCAGCTCAATGGGGGAAAGAGGCTATGGCTACACCTTC.

The chain employs TRBV7-9 and TRBJ1-2, with D maybe TRBD1 (5 bases). This CDR3 region has 16 residues. Trimming took off 2 bases at V and 4 bases at J, with 17 bases between the two ends. The V gene's germline CDR1 is SEHNR and CDR2 FQNEAQ (reference sequence). As DNA, the CDR3 is TGTGCCAGCAGCTTAAGTCGGGGCAGGGAGGGCTATGGCTACACCTTC. Translation: CASSLSRGREGYGYTF.